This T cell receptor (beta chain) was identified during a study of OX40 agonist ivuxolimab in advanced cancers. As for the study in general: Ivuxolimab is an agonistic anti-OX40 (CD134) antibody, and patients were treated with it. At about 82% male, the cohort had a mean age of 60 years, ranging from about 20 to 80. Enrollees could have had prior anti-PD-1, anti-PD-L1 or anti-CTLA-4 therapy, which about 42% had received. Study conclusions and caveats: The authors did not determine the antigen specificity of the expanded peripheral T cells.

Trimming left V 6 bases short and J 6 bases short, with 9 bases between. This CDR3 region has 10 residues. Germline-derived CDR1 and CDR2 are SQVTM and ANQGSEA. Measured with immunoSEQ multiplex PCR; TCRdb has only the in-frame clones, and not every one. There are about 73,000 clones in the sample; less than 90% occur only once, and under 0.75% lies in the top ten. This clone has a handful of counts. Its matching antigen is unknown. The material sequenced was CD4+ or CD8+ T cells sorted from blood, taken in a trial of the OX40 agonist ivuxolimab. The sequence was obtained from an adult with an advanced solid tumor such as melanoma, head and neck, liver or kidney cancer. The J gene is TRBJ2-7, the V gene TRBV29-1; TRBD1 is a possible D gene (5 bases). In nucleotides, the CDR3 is TGCAGCGTGATTAGGGGCGAGCAGTACTTC. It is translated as CSVIRGEQYF.